This T cell receptor beta chain was sequenced during a study of T cell responses to AZD1222 COVID-19 vaccine. Whole-study results and caveats: Most donors were white British and more were female, and clonal diversity was possibly underestimated. Regions left unmutated in variants are reportedly the target of nearly half of spike-specific TCRs.

To note about this clone: Its antigen is not identified.

The data were produced by immunoSEQ multiplex PCR, yet TCRdb's version contains in-frame clones alone and is incomplete. In the table there are 160,000 or so clones, 75% to 95% of which are singletons. There are 15 residues in the CDR3. The ends were cut back, 1 base at V and 0 bases at J, with 10 bases in the middle. Germline-derived CDR1 and CDR2 are SGHRS and YFSETQ. This receptor was taken from an adult in good health. The chain recombines TRBV5-1 with TRBJ2-5, with D perhaps given as TRBD1 or TRBD2 (5 bases each). The starting material was peripheral blood, obtained on day 0 of AZD1222 vaccination. The DNA of the CDR3 is TGCGCCAGCAGCTTGTACGGGGCGGACCAAGAGACCCAGTACTTC. It yields the protein CASSLYGADQETQYF. The entire variable domain, with the rest obtained from reference TRBV5-1 and TRBJ2-5, is as follows: KAGVTQTPRYLIKTRGQQVTLSCSPISGHRSVSWYQQTPGQGLQFLFEYFSETQRNKGNFPGRFSGRQFSNSRSEMNVSTLELGDSALYLCASSLYGADQETQYFGPGTRLLVL.